Shown below are 9 T cell receptor beta chains from a single sample sequenced in a study of cytomegalovirus exposure and HLA in healthy donors. The PCR contained 60 Vbeta and 13 Jbeta primers. Method: immunoSEQ multiplex PCR; TCRdb's copy keeps in-frame clones and lacks some. The sample holds 70,000 to 80,000 clones; more than 75% are singletons and the top ten take 1.9%. The sequenced sample was PBMCs. The receptors here all came from a man between 18 and 29 years old in good health and CMV-seronegative.

This clone has a single count. V is TRBV28 and J is TRBJ1-2, with D possibly TRBD1 on 5 matching bases. In germline, CDR1 is MDHEN, CDR2 SYDVKM. CDR3 length: 15 amino acids. The V end lost 1 base, the J end lost 8 bases, and 17 bases lay between the germline ends. The CDR3, as DNA: TGTGCCAGCAGTTTATCCGGCCAGGGTTTGTTCGGCTACACCTTC. Protein: CASSLSGQGLFGYTF.

The chain links TRBV2 to TRBJ2-1; 7 nucleotides line up with TRBD2. The CDR3 is 12 residues long. CDR1 and CDR2 from the germline V gene are SNHLY and FYNNEI. The trim removed 6 bases at V and 8 bases at J, leaving 4 bases unmatched. The CDR3 DNA sequence: TGTGCCAGCAGCGTCGGACTAGATGAGCAGTTCTTC. Translation: CASSVGLDEQFF.

V and J are TRBV7-2 and TRBJ2-2; TRBD1 is a possible D gene (5 bases). The CDR3 loop spans 13 amino acids. Per germline, CDR1 SGHTA and CDR2 FQGNSA. The V gene lost 5 bases and the J gene lost 5 bases, with 9 bases spanning the gap. In DNA, the CDR3 is TGTGCCAGCAGCGTCAGGGTGACCGGGGAGCTGTTTTTT. Its protein is CASSVRVTGELFF.

The chain couples TRBV2 to TRBJ2-1; 9 bases line up with TRBD2. Germline trimming cut 6 bases from V and 7 bases from J; bases unmatched to any gene: 13. From germline, CDR1 is SNHLY and CDR2 FYNNEI. The CDR3 totals 16 residues. The DNA for the CDR3 is TGTGCCAGCAGGCAGCGGTTGCGGGAGGGCGGGAATGAGCAGTTCTTC. Its protein is CASRQRLREGGNEQFF.

This chain links TRBV2 with TRBJ2-5, with TRBD2 as a possible D gene (6 bases). The J call could be wrong; TRBJ2-7 is a better fit for the DNA end. The CDR3 runs to 18 residues. The germline V gene has CDR1 SNHLY and CDR2 FYNNEI. For the CDR3, the DNA is TGTGCCAGCAGTGAGGGACCAGTCAGCGGCGGGGCCCGCGACGAGCAGTACTTC. It codes for CASSEGPVSGGARDEQYF.

In DNA form, the CDR3 reads TGCGCCAGCAGCTTCGGGTCACAAGAGACCCAGTACTTC. Amino acids: CASSFGSQETQYF. J is TRBJ2-5 and V is TRBV5-1; D is unresolved. The V gene lost 2 bases and the J gene lost 2 bases, with 7 bases spanning the gap. CDR1 and CDR2 from the germline V gene are SGHRS and YFSETQ. The CDR3 extends over 13 amino acids.

This clone was seen a handful of times. The chain has TRBV6-5 and TRBJ2-6, with unresolved D. This CDR3 contains 13 residues. With 4 bases removed from V and 5 bases from J, the gap between germline ends came to 6 bases. Per the germline V gene, CDR1 is MNHEY and CDR2 is SVGAGI. CDR3 sequence: CASSSPRANVLTF. The CDR3 region has the DNA TGTGCCAGCAGTTCCCCCAGGGCCAACGTCCTGACTTTC.

The chain has TRBV14 and TRBJ1-1; D may be TRBD1 (5 bases). The CDR3 consists of 12 residues. Germline assignment: CDR1 SGHDN and CDR2 FVKESK. The ends were cut back, 1 base at V and 9 bases at J, with 9 bases in the middle. CDR3 sequence reads: CASSQAGNKAFF. The CDR3 nucleotides are TGTGCCAGCAGCCAAGCAGGGAACAAAGCTTTCTTT.

The chain combines TRBV5-8 with TRBJ2-3, with 11 bases lining up with TRBD1. The CDR3 is 18 amino acids. Germline CDR1 reads SGHTS; CDR2 reads YDEGEE. After removal of 4 bases from V and 1 base from J, the junction contained 11 bases not matched to a gene. For the CDR3, the DNA is TGTGCCAGCAGCGCGGGACAGGGGGACCCCTGGGGCACAGATACGCAGTATTTT. Amino acids: CASSAGQGDPWGTDTQYF.